This TCR beta chain was documented in a study of T cell changes during pregnancy in multiple sclerosis. CDR3 length: 13 residues. V trimming: 7 bases; J trimming: 6 bases; junction bases outside the gene matches: 4. The germline CDR1 and CDR2 sequences are SNHLY and FYNNEI. Data came from immunoSEQ multiplex PCR; TCRdb stores just in-frame clones and leaves some out. Here the sample spans about 59,000 clones, roughly 95% being singletons. The receptor was derived from a female donor with multiple sclerosis, enrolled in a pregnancy study. The sample here was CD4+ T cells from peripheral blood mononuclear cells, taken before pregnancy. The chain joins TRBV2 to TRBJ2-2, with 8 bases matching TRBD1. The CDR3 coding sequence is TGTGCCAGCACGGACAGGGTCGCCGGGGAGCTGTTTTTT. Its translation: CASTDRVAGELFF. Looking up the rest from reference TRBV2 and TRBJ2-2 gives the full variable domain: EPEVTQTPSHQVTQMGQEVILRCVPISNHLYFYWYRQILGQKVEFLVSFYNNEISEKSEIFDDQFSVERPDGSNFTLKIRSTKLEDSAMYFCASTDRVAGELFFGEGSRLTVL.